This TCR beta chain was observed in a study of monozygotic twins with inflammatory bowel disease. General observations from the study: Ultimately, a single strong signal or clonotype associated with IBD was not supported.

Of note for this clonotype: Its antigen is as yet unknown.

Germline V gives CDR1 SGHRS, CDR2 YFSETQ. This CDR3 comprises 15 residues. The input for each TCR library was around 3.5 ug of total RNA. UMIs that included a 6-nucleotide sample barcode were added by template switching, which took place during cDNA synthesis. TCRdb reprocessed the 5' RACE reads, keeping one entry per CDR3 protein, no DNA. The data include some 450,000 distinct CDR3 sequences; the top ten clones carry about 2.2%. The sequence was collected from a human donor with ulcerative colitis or Crohn's disease, or a healthy co-twin of an affected twin (not recorded which). The sequenced material came from blood. The V gene is TRBV5-1, the J gene TRBJ2-5; TCRdb's D call of TRBD1 is untestable without DNA. The CDR3 is CASRRSGTGEETQYF.